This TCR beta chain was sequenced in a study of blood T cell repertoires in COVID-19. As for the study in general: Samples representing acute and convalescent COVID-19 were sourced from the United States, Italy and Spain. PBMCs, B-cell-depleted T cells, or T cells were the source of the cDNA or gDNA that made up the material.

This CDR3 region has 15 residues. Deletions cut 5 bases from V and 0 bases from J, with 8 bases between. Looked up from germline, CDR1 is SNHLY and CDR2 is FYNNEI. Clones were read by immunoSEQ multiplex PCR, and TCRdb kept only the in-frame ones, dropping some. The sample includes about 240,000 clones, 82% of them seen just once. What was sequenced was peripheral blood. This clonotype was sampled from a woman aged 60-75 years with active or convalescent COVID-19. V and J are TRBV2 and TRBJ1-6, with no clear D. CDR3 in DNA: TGTGCCAGCAGTCTCCGGGACTCCTATAATTCACCCCTCCACTTT. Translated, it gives CASSLRDSYNSPLHF.